The rows below give T cell receptor beta chains drawn from one sample of a study of response to subunit inactivated influenza vaccine. Each CDR3 protein is one row after TCRdb ran MiXCR on the RT-PCR reads. Of about 500,000 distinct CDR3 sequences listed, approximately 7.3% are singletons. The source was PBMCs from blood, collected around 2 years after vaccination. These TCRs come from a man in his fifties or sixties who received an inactivated influenza vaccine. Both conserved end residues are part of each CDR3. A D gene is named only where the DNA matches it firmly. Some rows mark clone size as missing; the rest say once, few, many or name a class of expanded clone.

v_gene: TRBV14
j_gene: TRBJ2-3
d_gene: -
abundance: few
CDR3nt: TGTGCCAGCAGCCAAGTTGGCCTTCAAGTCCCCACAGATACGCAGTATTTT
CDR3aa: CASSQVGLQVPTDTQYF

v_gene: TRBV29-1
j_gene: TRBJ2-3
d_gene: TRBD1
abundance: few
CDR3nt: TGCAGCGTTGACCCCCGGGACAGGGGTGCAGATACGCAGTATTTT
CDR3aa: CSVDPRDRGADTQYF

v_gene: TRBV5-1
j_gene: TRBJ2-1
d_gene: -
abundance: many
CDR3nt: TGCGCCAGCAGCCCCGAAAGGGGGTCCTACAATGAGCAGTTCTTC
CDR3aa: CASSPERGSYNEQFF

v_gene: TRBV7-6
j_gene: TRBJ2-7
d_gene: -
abundance: few
CDR3nt: TGTGCCAGCAGCTTAGCGCATTCAGGAGTCACCCCCTACGAGCAGTACTTC
CDR3aa: CASSLAHSGVTPYEQYF

v_gene: TRBV29-1
j_gene: TRBJ1-2
d_gene: -
abundance: many
CDR3nt: TGCAGCGTTTTTTCGCCTACTAACTATGGCTACACCTTC
CDR3aa: CSVFSPTNYGYTF

v_gene: TRBV4-3
j_gene: TRBJ1-2
d_gene: TRBD1
abundance: -
CDR3nt: TGCGCCAGCAGCCGCGGGACAGAGAACTATGGCTACACCTTC
CDR3aa: CASSRGTENYGYTF

v_gene: TRBV3-1
j_gene: TRBJ1-2
d_gene: -
abundance: -
CDR3nt: TGTGCCAGCAGCCAAGGAGTTTCGACAGAGGGCTACACCTTC
CDR3aa: CASSQGVSTEGYTF

v_gene: TRBV5-1
j_gene: TRBJ2-1
d_gene: -
abundance: many
CDR3nt: TGCGCCAGCAGTTCGGGAGAGAGGGACAATGAGCAGTTCTTC
CDR3aa: CASSSGERDNEQFF

v_gene: TRBV29-1
j_gene: TRBJ2-5
d_gene: TRBD2
abundance: -
CDR3nt: TGCAGCGTTGACAGTCTAGCGGGGGCCGAAGAGAACCAGTACTTC
CDR3aa: CSVDSLAGAEENQYF

v_gene: TRBV12-3/TRBV12-4
j_gene: TRBJ2-1
d_gene: TRBD2
abundance: few
CDR3nt: TGTGCCAGCAGGACCGCGGGGGAGAACAATGAGCAGTTCTTC
CDR3aa: CASRTAGENNEQFF

v_gene: TRBV9
j_gene: TRBJ1-4
d_gene: TRBD1
abundance: many
CDR3nt: TGTGCCAGCAGCGACGGGACAGTGAATGAAAAACTGTTTTTT
CDR3aa: CASSDGTVNEKLFF

v_gene: TRBV29-1
j_gene: TRBJ1-1
d_gene: TRBD1
abundance: many
CDR3nt: TGCAGCGCTGTACGGGGACAGGGATATGAAGCTTTCTTT
CDR3aa: CSAVRGQGYEAFF

v_gene: TRBV7-9
j_gene: TRBJ2-3
d_gene: TRBD2
abundance: -
CDR3nt: TGTGCCAGCGGGGGGGAAGCGGGAGACGACACAGATACGCAGTATTTT
CDR3aa: CASGGEAGDDTDTQYF

v_gene: TRBV6-1
j_gene: TRBJ2-7
d_gene: -
abundance: -
CDR3nt: TGTGCCAGCAGTCGACCTGGGGGGCAAGGGAACGAGCAGTACTTC
CDR3aa: CASSRPGGQGNEQYF

v_gene: TRBV6-5
j_gene: TRBJ2-5
d_gene: TRBD1
abundance: -
CDR3nt: TGTGCCAGCAGTAACCGGGACAGGGTTCAAGAGACCCAGTACTTC
CDR3aa: CASSNRDRVQETQYF

v_gene: TRBV28
j_gene: TRBJ1-5
d_gene: -
abundance: -
CDR3nt: TGTGCCAGCAGTCGCATACAGGGTGAGGGAAGGAATCAGCCCCAGCATTTT
CDR3aa: CASSRIQGEGRNQPQHF

v_gene: TRBV14
j_gene: TRBJ2-1
d_gene: -
abundance: few
CDR3nt: TGTGCCAGCAGCCAATTGCCGGGACGCGCCGACAATGAGCAGTTCTTC
CDR3aa: CASSQLPGRADNEQFF

v_gene: TRBV15
j_gene: TRBJ2-5
d_gene: TRBD2
abundance: many
CDR3nt: TGTGCCACCAGCAGAGCCCCTTCCGGGACTAGCGGGCAAGAGACCCAGTACTTC
CDR3aa: CATSRAPSGTSGQETQYF

v_gene: TRBV10-3
j_gene: TRBJ1-1
d_gene: -
abundance: -
CDR3nt: TGTGCCATCAGTGTCGGGGCAGGGATGAACACTGAAGCTTTCTTT
CDR3aa: CAISVGAGMNTEAFF

v_gene: TRBV28
j_gene: TRBJ2-5
d_gene: TRBD1
abundance: few
CDR3nt: TGTGCCAGCAGTCCTTCACCATATCGGGACAGGGGCCTACAAGAGACCCAGTACTTC
CDR3aa: CASSPSPYRDRGLQETQYF

v_gene: TRBV9
j_gene: TRBJ2-1
d_gene: TRBD2
abundance: few
CDR3nt: TGTGCCAGCAGCGTAGCAAGCGGGGGCTACAATGAGCAGTTCTTC
CDR3aa: CASSVASGGYNEQFF

v_gene: TRBV5-1
j_gene: TRBJ2-3
d_gene: TRBD1
abundance: many
CDR3nt: TGCGCCAGCAGCTTGGCCGGACAGGGGTTCGCAGATACGCAGTATTTT
CDR3aa: CASSLAGQGFADTQYF

v_gene: TRBV20-1
j_gene: TRBJ1-1
d_gene: -
abundance: few
CDR3nt: TGCAGTGCTAGAGAACCCAGGGGCGCGAACACTGAAGCTTTCTTT
CDR3aa: CSAREPRGANTEAFF

v_gene: TRBV12-3/TRBV12-4
j_gene: TRBJ2-3
d_gene: TRBD2
abundance: -
CDR3nt: TGTGCCAGCAGTTTTTTTCCTAGCGGGAGTCGGGATCGCACAGATACGCAGTATTTC
CDR3aa: CASSFFPSGSRDRTDTQYF

v_gene: TRBV3-1
j_gene: TRBJ2-5
d_gene: TRBD2
abundance: few
CDR3nt: TGTGCCAGCAGCCAACCTAGCGGGAAAGAGACCCAGTACTTC
CDR3aa: CASSQPSGKETQYF

v_gene: TRBV20-1
j_gene: TRBJ1-5
d_gene: -
abundance: many
CDR3nt: TGCAGTGCCAACAGTGGAAATCAGCCCCAGCATTTT
CDR3aa: CSANSGNQPQHF

v_gene: TRBV30
j_gene: TRBJ1-2
d_gene: TRBD1
abundance: few
CDR3nt: TGTGCCTGGAGCGCATCGACAGGGGTTGGCTACACCTTC
CDR3aa: CAWSASTGVGYTF

v_gene: TRBV11-2
j_gene: TRBJ2-3
d_gene: -
abundance: -
CDR3nt: TGTGCCAGCAGATTCCGGGACATGGGATTCGATACGCAGTATTTT
CDR3aa: CASRFRDMGFDTQYF

v_gene: TRBV7-2
j_gene: TRBJ2-7
d_gene: TRBD1
abundance: -
CDR3nt: TGTGCCAGCAGTCCTGACAGGGGGCGCGGCCACGAGCAGTACTTC
CDR3aa: CASSPDRGRGHEQYF

v_gene: TRBV29-1
j_gene: TRBJ2-3
d_gene: TRBD2
abundance: many
CDR3nt: TGCAGCGTTGAAGGGTCGGAGACTAGCGGTTGGACGCGCACAGATACGCAGTATTTT
CDR3aa: CSVEGSETSGWTRTDTQYF